The present T cell receptor (beta chain) was sequenced within a study of cytomegalovirus exposure and HLA in healthy donors. Clones were read by immunoSEQ multiplex PCR, and TCRdb kept only the in-frame ones, dropping some. The sample has about 360,000 clones; about nine tenths are singletons. Germline values: CDR1 MNHEY, CDR2 SMNVEV (reference sequence). This CDR3 region has 14 residues. V lost 0 bases to trimming and J lost 1 base, with 7 bases between them. The source is a woman younger than 30 in good health and CMV-seronegative. The chain couples TRBV27 to TRBJ2-7; D gene unclear. Material for sequencing was PBMCs. CDR3 sequence reads: CASSLSGLSYEQYF. The CDR3 bases are TGTGCCAGCAGTTTATCGGGCCTATCCTACGAGCAGTACTTC.